Below are 9 T cell receptor beta chains sequenced from a single sample in a study of T cells in localized non-small cell lung cancer. Generated by immunoSEQ multiplex PCR, the TCRdb table keeps only in-frame clones and is missing some. There are under 40,000 clones in the sample; approximately 90% occur only once, and about a sixth lies in the top ten. The source material was peripheral blood mononuclear cells, sampled before any cancer treatment. The receptors stem from a man aged 35-75 years with stage III lung adenocarcinoma.

The chain uses TRBV2 and TRBJ1-1, with a tentative D call TRBD1 (6 bases). The CDR3 totals 13 residues. Germline-derived CDR1 and CDR2 are SNHLY and FYNNEI. V was clipped by 6 bases and J by 5 bases, with 13 bases between them. CDR3 loop: CASRDTGRTEAFF. DNA for the CDR3: TGTGCCAGCAGGGACACAGGGAGGACTGAAGCTTTCTTT.

The chain links TRBV19 to TRBJ1-1, with D unresolved. The length of the CDR3 is 14 residues. Trimming removed 0 bases at V and 1 base at J, with 6 bases between. Germline V lookup: CDR1 LNHDA, CDR2 SQIVND (reference sequence). CDR3 sequence (DNA): TGTGCCAGTAGTATAGAACGAGGGAACACTGAAGCTTTCTTT. It codes for CASSIERGNTEAFF.

The chain is built from TRBV7-8 and TRBJ1-1; TRBD1 might be the D (6 bases). CDR1 and CDR2 from the germline V gene are SGHVS and FQNEAQ. The V and J ends lost 5 bases and 1 base respectively, with 11 bases between them. This CDR3 has 14 amino acids. The CDR3 sequence is CASSKGEPNTEAFF. CDR3 sequence (DNA): TGTGCCAGCAGCAAGGGGGAACCGAACACTGAAGCTTTCTTT.

The chain joins TRBV7-3 to TRBJ1-1; possibly TRBD1 for D (6 bases). CDR1 is SGHTA and CDR2 is FQGTGA in the germline V gene. Trimming stripped 5 bases from V and 1 base from J, with 8 bases between. The CDR3 is 13 residues long. CDR3 in amino acids: CASSRQENTEAFF. The DNA of the CDR3 is TGTGCCAGCAGCCGACAGGAGAACACTGAAGCTTTCTTT.

The chain recombines TRBV20-1 with TRBJ1-4; tentatively, D is TRBD1 (5 bases). Germline V CDR1 and CDR2: DFQATT, SNEGSKA (reference sequence). The CDR3 is 11 amino acids. V was shortened by 5 bases and J by 8 bases, with 9 bases between the two germline ends. The DNA for the CDR3 is TGCAGTGCTCTCCGACAGGAAAAACTGTTTTTT. Protein sequence: CSALRQEKLFF.

This sequence joins TRBV5-1 and TRBJ2-7; the match to TRBD1 covers 7 bases. The V and J ends lost 0 bases and 12 bases, in that order; junction bases with no gene match: 9. CDR1 and CDR2 (germline): SGHRS, YFSETQ. The CDR3 runs 13 residues. The CDR3 protein is CASSLDGQAKWYF. CDR3 DNA sequence: TGCGCCAGCAGCTTGGATGGACAGGCCAAGTGGTACTTC.

This clone has a single count. V and J are TRBV28 and TRBJ2-3, with D uncertain. The V gene's germline CDR1 is MDHEN and CDR2 SYDVKM. Trimming took 3 bases from V and 1 from J, leaving 5 bases between them. CDR3 length: 13 residues. CDR3 in DNA: TGTGCCAGCAGTTTTAGCCGCACAGATACGCAGTATTTT. Translating gives CASSFSRTDTQYF.

V is TRBV6-5 and J is TRBJ1-2, with D uncertain. This CDR3 has 13 amino acids. The ends were cut back, 4 bases at V and 8 bases at J, with 14 bases in the middle. Germline V CDR1 and CDR2: MNHEY, SVGAGI. DNA for the CDR3: TGTGCCAGCAGTTCCTCCGGGTTAGGCGGCTACACCTTC. The encoded protein is CASSSSGLGGYTF.

This clone is a singleton in its sample. This CDR3 is CAISAANTGELFF. The CDR3 DNA reads TGTGCCATCAGTGCAGCGAACACCGGGGAGCTGTTTTTT. This chain joins TRBV10-3 and TRBJ2-2, with D unresolved. Trimming took off 4 bases at V and 0 bases at J, with 3 bases between the two ends. CDR1 ENHRY and CDR2 SYGVKD come from the germline V gene. CDR3 length: 13 residues.